Each of the 8 T cell receptor beta chains below was sequenced from the same sample in a study of spatial heterogeneity in lung cancer (dated by TCRdb to the late 2010s). Libraries were constructed by 5' RACE. The listed sequencing device is NextSeq 500. TCRdb ran its own pipeline on the public reads, namely fastp trimming at Q25 and MiXCR clone calling, and kept in-frame beta chains. Identical CDR3 proteins give one entry, which carries the most common genes and DNA. This sample gives roughly 40,000 distinct CDR3 sequences in total; nearly 7% of them show up just once. 35% to 55% of the sample goes to the ten largest clones. According to the study, the label for this sample's time point signals: sample taken at primary tumor resection. The sequencing used PBMCs, collected at surgery. Receptors originate from a female donor with early-stage non-small cell lung cancer.

Many counts were recorded for this clonotype. V usage is TRBV4-1 and J usage is TRBJ2-1; D is uncertain. V lost 1 base, J lost 4 bases, and 8 bases lay in between. This CDR3 spans 14 amino acids. Germline CDR1 MGHRA, CDR2 YSYEKL. CDR3 amino acids: CASSQGPLYNEQFF. The CDR3 coding sequence is TGCGCCAGCAGCCAAGGTCCGCTGTACAATGAGCAGTTCTTC.

The chain is built from TRBV2 and TRBJ1-1; TRBD1 agrees at 7 bases. Trimming at V came to 10 bases and at J to 1 base, leaving 6 bases not matched to a gene. CDR3 size: 13 residues. Germline V CDR1 and CDR2: SNHLY, FYNNEI. Here the CDR3 DNA reads TGTGCCATTGACCGGGACAGGAACACTGAAGCTTTCTTT. Protein: CAIDRDRNTEAFF.

This clonotype was picked up many times. V is TRBV18 and J is TRBJ2-3, with TRBD1 matching over 8 bases. Trimming removed 2 bases from V and 1 base from J; junction bases left unmatched: 2. CDR3 length: 15 amino acids. Germline assignment: CDR1 KGHSH and CDR2 LQKENI. This CDR3 is CASSPAGQGTDTQYF. In DNA form, the CDR3 reads TGTGCCAGCTCACCAGCGGGACAGGGCACAGATACGCAGTATTTT. The variable domain in full, completed from reference TRBV18 and TRBJ2-3, reads NAGVMQNPRHLVRRRGQEARLRCSPMKGHSHVYWYRQLPEEGLKFMVYLQKENIIDESGMPKERFSAEFPKEGPSILRIQQVVRGDSAAYFCASSPAGQGTDTQYFGPGTRLTVL.

This clonotype was picked up many times. This chain connects TRBV29-1 to TRBJ2-3; D is unclear. The germline V and J ends were trimmed by 7 bases and 0 bases, with 8 bases remaining between them. CDR1 and CDR2 (germline): SQVTM, ANQGSEA. The CDR3 is made up of 12 amino acids. This CDR3 reads CSAQTSTDTQYF. DNA for the CDR3: TGCAGCGCTCAAACTAGCACAGATACGCAGTATTTT.

This clonotype was found a few times. The rearrangement joins TRBV12-5 to TRBJ1-1, with 7 bases matching TRBD1. This CDR3 comprises 13 residues. V lost 1 base, J lost 5 bases, and 1 base stayed unmatched. The germline CDR1 and CDR2 sequences are LGHNT and FRNRAP. The CDR3 DNA follows: TGTGCTAGTGGTTTGGGCAGGGGGACTGAAGCTTTCTTT. As protein: CASGLGRGTEAFF.

Points on this clonotype: A much larger clone differs from this one at a single base, so this may be a read error. CDR3 coding DNA: TGTGCCAGCAGCTTATCAGGACGGAAATCTGGAAACACCTTATATTTT. Encoded protein: CASSLSGRKSGNTLYF. This chain connects TRBV7-2 to TRBJ1-3; D is uncertain. CDR3 length: 16 amino acids. The germline gives CDR1 SGHTA, CDR2 FQGNSA.

Ten or more counts support this clonotype. The rearrangement joins TRBV24-1 to TRBJ1-5, with unresolved D. This CDR3 is built from 17 residues. The germline V and J ends were trimmed by 4 bases and 5 bases, with 20 bases remaining between them. Germline-derived CDR1 and CDR2 are KGHDR and SFDVKD. Here the CDR3 DNA reads TGTGCCACCAGTGACTTGACCCCTGCAGGCGGGCATCAGCCCCAGCATTTT. Its protein is CATSDLTPAGGHQPQHF.

This clonotype was detected only a few times. The V and J genes are TRBV7-2 and TRBJ2-3; 7 bases map to TRBD2. The CDR3 consists of 16 residues. Germline V gene sequence: CDR1 SGHTA, CDR2 FQGNSA. After removal of 0 bases from V and 5 bases from J, the junction contained 8 bases not matched to a gene. In DNA form, the CDR3 reads TGTGCCAGCAGCTTAGCGGGGGGGATTCTGCGAGATACGCAGTATTTT. Protein: CASSLAGGILRDTQYF.